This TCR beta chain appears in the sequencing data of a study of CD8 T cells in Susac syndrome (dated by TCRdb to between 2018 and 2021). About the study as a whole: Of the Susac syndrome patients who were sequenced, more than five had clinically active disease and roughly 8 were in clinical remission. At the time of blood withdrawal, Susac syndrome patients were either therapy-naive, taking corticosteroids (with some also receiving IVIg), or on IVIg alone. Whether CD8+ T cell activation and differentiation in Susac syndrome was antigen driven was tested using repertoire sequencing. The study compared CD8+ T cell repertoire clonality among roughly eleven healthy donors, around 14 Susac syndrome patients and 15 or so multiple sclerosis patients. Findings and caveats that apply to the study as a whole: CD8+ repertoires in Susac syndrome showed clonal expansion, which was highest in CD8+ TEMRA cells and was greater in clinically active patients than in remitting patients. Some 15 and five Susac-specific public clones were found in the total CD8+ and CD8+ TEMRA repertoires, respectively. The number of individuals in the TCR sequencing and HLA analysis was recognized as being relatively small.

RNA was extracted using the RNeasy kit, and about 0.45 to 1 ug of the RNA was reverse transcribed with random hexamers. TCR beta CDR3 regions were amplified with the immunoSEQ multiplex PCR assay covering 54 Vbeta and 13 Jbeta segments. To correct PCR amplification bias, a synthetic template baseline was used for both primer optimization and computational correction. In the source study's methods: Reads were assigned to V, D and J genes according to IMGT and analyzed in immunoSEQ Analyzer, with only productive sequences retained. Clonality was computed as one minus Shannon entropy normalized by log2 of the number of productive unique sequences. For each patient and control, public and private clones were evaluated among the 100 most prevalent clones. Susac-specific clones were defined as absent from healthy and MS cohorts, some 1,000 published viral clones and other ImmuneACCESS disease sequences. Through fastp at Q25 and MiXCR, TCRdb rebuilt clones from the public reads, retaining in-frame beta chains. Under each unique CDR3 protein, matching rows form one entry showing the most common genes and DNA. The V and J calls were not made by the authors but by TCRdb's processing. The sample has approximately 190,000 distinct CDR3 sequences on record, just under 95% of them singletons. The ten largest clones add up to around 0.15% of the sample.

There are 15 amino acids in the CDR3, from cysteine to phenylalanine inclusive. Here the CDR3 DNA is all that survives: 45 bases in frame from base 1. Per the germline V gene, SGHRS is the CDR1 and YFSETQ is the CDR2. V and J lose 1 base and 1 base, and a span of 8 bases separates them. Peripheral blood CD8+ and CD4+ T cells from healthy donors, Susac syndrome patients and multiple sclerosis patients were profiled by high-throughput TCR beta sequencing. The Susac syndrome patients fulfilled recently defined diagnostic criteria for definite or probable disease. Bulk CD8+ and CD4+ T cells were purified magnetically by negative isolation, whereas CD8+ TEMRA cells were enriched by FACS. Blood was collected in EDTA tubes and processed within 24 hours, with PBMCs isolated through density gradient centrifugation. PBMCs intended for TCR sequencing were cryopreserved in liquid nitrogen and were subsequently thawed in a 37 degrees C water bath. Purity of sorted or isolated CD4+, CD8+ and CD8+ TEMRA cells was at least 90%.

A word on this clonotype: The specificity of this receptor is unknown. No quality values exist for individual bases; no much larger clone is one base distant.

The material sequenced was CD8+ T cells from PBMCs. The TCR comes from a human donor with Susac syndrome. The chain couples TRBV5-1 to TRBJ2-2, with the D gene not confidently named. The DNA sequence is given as TGCGCCAGCAGCTTGTCGTCTCTGAACACCGGGGAGCTGTTTTTT. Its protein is CASSLSSLNTGELFF.